This record concerns one TCR beta chain sequence. Its antigen remains undetermined. It has no much larger one-base neighbor in the sample; base qualities were not kept. This record belongs to a study of technical replicates of blood from a handful of donors (dated by TCRdb to between 2016 and 2019). Counted from cysteine to phenylalanine, this CDR3 has 15 amino acids. Only the CDR3 portion is preserved as DNA: 45 bases, with reading frame beginning at the first base. The germline V and J ends show losses of 3 bases and 10 bases respectively, and no gene match explains 9 bases of the junction. CDR1 and CDR2 were assigned from the germline V gene as SGHVS and FQNEAQ. Receptor libraries were prepared by the immunoSEQ multiplex PCR assay. The immuneACCESS repertoire file appears here via TCRdb, limited to in-frame rearrangements. These files lack a portion of the clones; in checked studies, under half of the deficit traces to unresolved V genes, and the cause of the others is not known. For this sample the table gives 55,000 to 75,000 clones, of which approximately 94% were detected only once. Roughly 3.1% of the sample is taken by the ten largest.

This receptor chain uses TRBV7-8 and TRBJ1-6; TRBD1 fits 7 bases in the junction. The sequence derives from a human donor in good health. Some clones in this sample may be carry-over from other donors' samples. Input material: PBMCs. The CDR3 region reads CASSLARTGQSPLHF. The nucleotide sequence reads as follows: TGTGCCAGCAGCTTGGCCAGGACAGGACAATCACCCCTCCACTTT. Full variable domain (CDR3 extended with the reference TRBV7-8 and TRBJ1-6 proteins): GAGVSQSPRYKVAKRGQDVALRCDPISGHVSLFWYQQALGQGPEFLTYFQNEAQLDKSGLPSDRFFAERPEGSVSTLKIQRTQQEDSAVYLCASSLARTGQSPLHFGNGTRLTVT.